This T cell receptor (beta chain) was captured by sequencing in a study of blood T cells in healthy people across ages. The V segment lost 0 bases and the J segment 4 bases; nucleotides outside the gene matches: 15. The CDR3 runs to 20 residues. Germline-derived CDR1 and CDR2 are SGHTA and FQGNSA. Comment on this clonotype: Its cognate antigen is unknown.

A second PCR, run for roughly 7 to 11 cycles, used a sample-barcoded 5' primer plus a J-beta primer mix. TCRdb recomputed calls from the 5' RACE reads with MiXCR, one row per CDR3 protein. The table includes some 710,000 distinct CDR3 sequences, about 46% detected once. Notes on the study in general: Long-lived donors carried more naive CD4+ cells and greater diversity than aged donors.

The receptor comes from a man aged 80 or over in good health. This chain uses TRBV7-2 with TRBJ2-2, with 9 bases matching TRBD2. The sample consisted of blood. The CDR3 nucleotides are TGTGCCAGCAGCTTAGCGTATTATTGGGGGACTAGCAGGGGCACCGGGGAGCTGTTTTTT. Translated, it gives CASSLAYYWGTSRGTGELFF.